This T cell receptor beta chain was profiled in a study of T cell responses to AZD1222 COVID-19 vaccine. Study-level results: Clonal diversity may have been underestimated in mostly white British donors.

Germline CDR1 SNHLY, CDR2 FYNNEI. CDR3 size: 13 residues. V shed 6 bases, J shed 6 bases, and the junction held 2 bases outside the gene matches. Assay: immunoSEQ multiplex PCR; the TCRdb copy retains only in-frame clones and omits some. The profile shows about 160,000 clones, 90% to 95% of them singletons. As for this clone: The antigen is not known.

Sequencing used peripheral blood, obtained on day 0 of AZD1222 vaccination. This receptor was obtained from an adult in good health. The chain joins TRBV2 to TRBJ2-1, with TRBD1 matching 10 bases. Written as DNA, the CDR3 is TGTGCCAGCAGCCGGGACAGGGGCAATGAGCAGTTCTTC. It encodes CASSRDRGNEQFF.